This is a list of T cell receptor beta chains from one sample in a study of response to subunit inactivated influenza vaccine. One entry per CDR3 protein, called by TCRdb with MiXCR from the RT-PCR reads. There are 200,000 to 250,000 distinct CDR3 sequences in the sample; approximately 12% occur only once, and more than 7% lies in the top ten. This specimen was non-naive T cells sorted from PBMCs, taken 14 to 15 days before vaccination. The receptor set was obtained from a man aged 45-65 years who received an inactivated influenza vaccine. Both conserved end residues are part of each CDR3. Each record gives: V gene, J gene, D gene, clone size, CDR3 protein, CDR3 DNA. D genes are given only for firm matches. Not every row has a clone size; where given, it reads once, few, many or a size class.

v_call: TRBV5-1
j_call: TRBJ2-3
d_call: TRBD2
clone_size: few
cdr3_aa: CASRTAGDFTDTQYF
cdr3_nt: TGCGCCAGCAGAACAGCGGGGGACTTCACAGATACGCAGTATTTT

v_call: TRBV5-1
j_call: TRBJ2-1
d_call: TRBD2
clone_size: few
cdr3_aa: CASSLASGGKNEQFF
cdr3_nt: TGCGCCAGCAGCTTGGCCTCGGGAGGTAAGAATGAGCAGTTCTTC

v_call: TRBV9
j_call: TRBJ2-1
d_call: NA
clone_size: many
cdr3_aa: CASSVVAGNHYNEQFF
cdr3_nt: TGTGCCAGCAGCGTAGTGGCGGGGAACCACTACAATGAGCAGTTCTTC

v_call: TRBV20-1
j_call: TRBJ2-5
d_call: TRBD1
clone_size: few
cdr3_aa: CSAKTGGRETQYF
cdr3_nt: TGCAGTGCAAAGACAGGGGGCAGGGAGACCCAGTACTTC

v_call: TRBV14
j_call: TRBJ2-3
d_call: NA
clone_size: few
cdr3_aa: CASSQDPRSTQYF
cdr3_nt: TGTGCCAGCAGCCAAGATCCCCGCAGTACGCAGTATTTT

v_call: TRBV6-1
j_call: TRBJ1-1
d_call: NA
clone_size: NA
cdr3_aa: CASRGGGSTEAFF
cdr3_nt: TGTGCCAGCAGGGGGGGCGGGAGTACTGAAGCTTTCTTT

v_call: TRBV4-3
j_call: TRBJ2-3
d_call: TRBD2
clone_size: many
cdr3_aa: CASSQDRERGTQYF
cdr3_nt: TGCGCCAGCAGCCAAGACCGGGAGCGGGGCACGCAGTATTTT

v_call: TRBV11-2
j_call: TRBJ2-1
d_call: NA
clone_size: NA
cdr3_aa: CASSLAGSRNEQFF
cdr3_nt: TGTGCCAGCAGCTTGGCGGGAAGTAGGAATGAGCAGTTCTTC

v_call: TRBV14
j_call: TRBJ2-5
d_call: NA
clone_size: many
cdr3_aa: CASSQGARSETQYF
cdr3_nt: TGTGCCAGCAGCCAAGGGGCCCGTAGTGAGACCCAGTACTTC

v_call: TRBV10-3
j_call: TRBJ2-3
d_call: TRBD2
clone_size: many
cdr3_aa: CAISDPLLAGALTDTQYF
cdr3_nt: TGTGCCATCAGTGACCCGTTACTAGCGGGGGCCCTCACAGATACGCAGTATTTT

v_call: TRBV6-1
j_call: TRBJ2-1
d_call: NA
clone_size: NA
cdr3_aa: CASGRDSTYNEQFF
cdr3_nt: TGTGCCAGCGGGCGGGATTCTACCTACAATGAGCAGTTCTTC

v_call: TRBV4-3
j_call: TRBJ2-7
d_call: TRBD1
clone_size: few
cdr3_aa: CASSQDRGTGWNEQYF
cdr3_nt: TGCGCCAGCAGCCAAGATCGGGGGACAGGGTGGAACGAGCAGTACTTC

v_call: TRBV13
j_call: TRBJ2-5
d_call: TRBD1
clone_size: NA
cdr3_aa: CASSERDSQETQYF
cdr3_nt: TGTGCCAGCAGCGAACGGGACAGCCAAGAGACCCAGTACTTC

v_call: TRBV12-3/TRBV12-4
j_call: TRBJ2-3
d_call: TRBD1
clone_size: NA
cdr3_aa: CASSTTQGEATDTQYF
cdr3_nt: TGTGCCAGCAGTACCACGCAGGGGGAAGCCACAGATACGCAGTATTTT

v_call: TRBV4-2
j_call: TRBJ2-7
d_call: TRBD2
clone_size: few
cdr3_aa: CASSQLAGYGDEQYF
cdr3_nt: TGTGCCAGCAGCCAACTAGCGGGCTACGGGGACGAGCAGTACTTC

v_call: TRBV28
j_call: TRBJ2-7
d_call: NA
clone_size: few
cdr3_aa: CASRPGAHNYEQYF
cdr3_nt: TGTGCCAGCAGACCAGGGGCCCACAACTACGAGCAGTACTTC

v_call: TRBV18
j_call: TRBJ2-7
d_call: NA
clone_size: few
cdr3_aa: CASSPPGLFAYEQYF
cdr3_nt: TGTGCCAGCTCACCACCGGGACTGTTTGCCTACGAGCAGTACTTC

v_call: TRBV10-3
j_call: TRBJ2-7
d_call: NA
clone_size: few
cdr3_aa: CAISESRYEQYF
cdr3_nt: TGTGCCATCAGTGAGAGCAGGTACGAGCAGTACTTC

v_call: TRBV18
j_call: TRBJ2-5
d_call: TRBD1
clone_size: NA
cdr3_aa: CASSTYRGVSETQYF
cdr3_nt: TGTGCCAGCTCAACCTACAGGGGGGTGTCGGAGACCCAGTACTTC

v_call: TRBV6-5
j_call: TRBJ1-1
d_call: NA
clone_size: NA
cdr3_aa: CASSYRPSPEGTEAFF
cdr3_nt: TGTGCCAGCAGTTACAGGCCTTCTCCCGAGGGGACTGAAGCTTTCTTT

v_call: TRBV5-6
j_call: TRBJ2-2
d_call: NA
clone_size: many
cdr3_aa: CASSFYTRTGELFF
cdr3_nt: TGTGCCAGCAGCTTCTATACCAGGACCGGGGAGCTGTTTTTT

v_call: TRBV7-2
j_call: TRBJ1-5
d_call: NA
clone_size: few
cdr3_aa: CASSLAGSQPQHF
cdr3_nt: TGTGCCAGCAGCTTAGCCGGGAGTCAGCCCCAGCATTTT